This TCR beta chain was retrieved from a study of T-cell memory formation after mild COVID-19 (dated by TCRdb to about 2021). Looking at the study overall: Most TCR sequence clusters were specific to one of the two donors. Longitudinal TCRalpha and TCRbeta repertoire sequencing tracked T-cell clones expanding and contracting after mild COVID-19 in a couple of donors. The cohort was made up of two young adult volunteers, one female and one male, who were previously healthy.

The investigation overall reported the following: Contracting CD4+ clones turned up mainly in the CM and EM memory subsets, whereas EMRA was where CD8+ clones were enriched. Some responding clones were detected in pre-infection memory, suggesting pre-existing cross-reactive memory T cells joined the SARS-CoV-2 response. Only a couple of mild cases were covered in the study, and larger cohorts including severe cases with pre-infection samples were considered necessary. SARS-CoV-2 specificity of the second-wave clones peaking on day 37 was not confirmed. From day 15 to 85, contracting clones showed balanced CD4/CD8 phenotypes, whereas a second wave of clones that expanded from day 15 to 37 leaned towards CD4+.

This clonotype was counted ten times or more. Its antigen remains unidentified. No base qualities exist here, and no much larger clone lies one base off it. Instrument used: Illumina NovaSeq 6000. TCRalpha and TCRbeta cDNA libraries were constructed by 5'RACE with constant-segment primers, with sample barcodes and unique molecular identifiers being introduced. RNA was extracted from every sample with Trizol reagent. Amplification of the libraries took two PCR steps, and the second step added a second sample barcode plus Illumina TruSeq adapters. The libraries were sequenced on an Illumina NovaSeq using 2 x 150 bp paired-end reads. In the paper's pipeline: With migec v1.2.7, reads were demultiplexed and then collapsed into UMI-guided consensus sequences. Using mixcr v2.1.11, UMI consensuses were aligned to TRA and TRB V and J templates and then assembled into clonotypes. A clonotype was counted as expanded or contracted only when both edgeR and NoisET called the clonotype significant, with the noise models trained on biological replicates. For edgeR calls, a false discovery rate-adjusted p below 0.01 and a log2 fold-change threshold of 1 were applied. As an exploratory analysis of dynamics, max-normalized trajectories of the 1000 most abundant clonotypes were examined by PCA with hierarchical clustering. Separately sequenced CD4+ and CD8+ repertoires were used to assign a CD4 or CD8 phenotype to each responding clone. TCRdb reprocessing: public reads trimmed at Q25 with fastp, clones called with MiXCR, in-frame beta chains kept. Under each unique CDR3 protein, matching rows form one entry showing the most common genes and DNA. It is TCRdb's table, rather than the study itself, that gives the V and J calls and clone size. Counted in this sample were roughly 200,000 distinct CDR3 sequences; roughly 10% of them appeared once. Roughly 3.5% of the sample is in the top ten clones.

Ficoll-Paque density gradient centrifugation was used to isolate PBMCs. Inclusive of the bounding cysteine and phenylalanine, the CDR3 is 14 residues long. The read is trimmed to its CDR3 DNA, 42 bases read in frame from base 1. Sequences DFQATT (CDR1) and SNEGSKA (CDR2) are obtained from the germline V gene (reference sequence). V was cut back by 4 bases and J by 2 bases, leaving a gap of 15 bases between them. Material: PBMCs or a T cell subset sorted from them (not recorded which). The sequence was collected from a man aged 18 to 35 who had mild COVID-19 (a few samples of this study predate the infection). The sample titles of this study are shuffled in the database, so cell type and time point are left out; the donor was told from shared clones. The sequence is built from TRBV20-1 and TRBJ2-7; TRBD1 is perhaps the D gene, given 6 matching bases. The CDR3 sequence is CSATPGTLTYEQYF. The nucleotides are TGCAGTGCTACCCCCGGGACACTTACCTACGAGCAGTACTTC.